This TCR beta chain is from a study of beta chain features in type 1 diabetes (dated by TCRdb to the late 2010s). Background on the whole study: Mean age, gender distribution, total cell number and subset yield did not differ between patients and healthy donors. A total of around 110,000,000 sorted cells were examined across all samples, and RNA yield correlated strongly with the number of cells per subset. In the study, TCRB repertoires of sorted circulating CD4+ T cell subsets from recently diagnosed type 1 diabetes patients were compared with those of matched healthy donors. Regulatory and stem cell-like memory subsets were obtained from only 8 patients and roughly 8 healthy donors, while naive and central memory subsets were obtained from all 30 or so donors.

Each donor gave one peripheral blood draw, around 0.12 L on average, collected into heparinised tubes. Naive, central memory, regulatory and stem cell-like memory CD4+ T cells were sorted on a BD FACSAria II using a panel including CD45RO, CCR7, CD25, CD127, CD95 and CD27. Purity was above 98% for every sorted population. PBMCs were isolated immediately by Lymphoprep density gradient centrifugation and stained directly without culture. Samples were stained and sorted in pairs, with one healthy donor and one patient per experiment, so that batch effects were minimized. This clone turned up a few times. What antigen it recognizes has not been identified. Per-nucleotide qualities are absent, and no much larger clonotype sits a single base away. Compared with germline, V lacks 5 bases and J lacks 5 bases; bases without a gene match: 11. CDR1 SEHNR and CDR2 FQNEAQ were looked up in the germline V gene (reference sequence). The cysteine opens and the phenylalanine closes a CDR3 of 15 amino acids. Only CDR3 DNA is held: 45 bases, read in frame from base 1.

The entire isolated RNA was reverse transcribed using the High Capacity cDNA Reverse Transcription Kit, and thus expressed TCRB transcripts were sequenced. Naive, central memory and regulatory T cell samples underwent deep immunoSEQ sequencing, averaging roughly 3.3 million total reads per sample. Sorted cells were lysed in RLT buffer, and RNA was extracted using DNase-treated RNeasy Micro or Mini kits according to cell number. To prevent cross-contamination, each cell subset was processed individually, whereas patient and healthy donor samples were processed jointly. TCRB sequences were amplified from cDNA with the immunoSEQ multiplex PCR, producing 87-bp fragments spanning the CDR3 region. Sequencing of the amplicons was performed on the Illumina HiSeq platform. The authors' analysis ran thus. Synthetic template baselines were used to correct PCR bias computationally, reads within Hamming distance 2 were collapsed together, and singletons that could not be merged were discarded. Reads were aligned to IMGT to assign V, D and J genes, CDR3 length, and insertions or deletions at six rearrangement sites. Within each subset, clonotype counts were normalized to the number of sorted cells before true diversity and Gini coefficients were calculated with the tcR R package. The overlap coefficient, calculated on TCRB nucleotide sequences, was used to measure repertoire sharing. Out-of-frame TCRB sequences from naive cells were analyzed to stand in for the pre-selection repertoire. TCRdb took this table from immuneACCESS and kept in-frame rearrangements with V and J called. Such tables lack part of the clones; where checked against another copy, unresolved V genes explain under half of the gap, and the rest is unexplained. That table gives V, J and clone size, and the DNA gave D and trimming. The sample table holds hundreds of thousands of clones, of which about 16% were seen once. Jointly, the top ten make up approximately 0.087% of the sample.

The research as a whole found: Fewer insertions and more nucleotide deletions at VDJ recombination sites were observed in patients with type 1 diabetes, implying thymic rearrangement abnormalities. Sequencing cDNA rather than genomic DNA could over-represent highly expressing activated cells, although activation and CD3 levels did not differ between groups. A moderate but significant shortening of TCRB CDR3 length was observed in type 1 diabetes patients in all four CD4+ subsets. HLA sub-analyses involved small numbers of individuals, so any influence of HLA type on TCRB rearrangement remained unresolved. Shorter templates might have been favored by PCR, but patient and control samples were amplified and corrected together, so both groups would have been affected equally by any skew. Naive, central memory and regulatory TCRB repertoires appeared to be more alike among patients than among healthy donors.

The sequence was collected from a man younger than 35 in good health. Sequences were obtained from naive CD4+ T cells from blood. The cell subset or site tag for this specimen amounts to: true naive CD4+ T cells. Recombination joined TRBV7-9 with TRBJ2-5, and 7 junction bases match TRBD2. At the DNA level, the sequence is TGTGCCAGCAGCCGGGGGGTAAGGGGTCCGGAGACCCAGTACTTC. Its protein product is CASSRGVRGPETQYF. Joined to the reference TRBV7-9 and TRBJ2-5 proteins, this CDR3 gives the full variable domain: DTGVSQNPRHKITKRGQNVTFRCDPISEHNRLYWYRQTLGQGPEFLTYFQNEAQLEKSRLLSDRFSAERPKGSFSTLEIQRTEQGDSAMYLCASSRGVRGPETQYFGPGTRLLVL.